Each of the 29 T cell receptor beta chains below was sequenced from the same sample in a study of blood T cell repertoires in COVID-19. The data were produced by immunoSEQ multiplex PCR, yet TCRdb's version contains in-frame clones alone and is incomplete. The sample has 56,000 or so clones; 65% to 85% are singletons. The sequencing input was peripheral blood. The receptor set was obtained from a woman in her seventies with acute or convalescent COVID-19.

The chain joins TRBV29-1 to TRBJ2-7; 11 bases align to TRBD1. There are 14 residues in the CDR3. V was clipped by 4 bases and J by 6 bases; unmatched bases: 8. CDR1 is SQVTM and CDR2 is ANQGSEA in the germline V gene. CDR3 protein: CSVVFADRGREQYF. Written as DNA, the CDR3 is TGCAGCGTTGTATTCGCGGACAGGGGGCGCGAGCAGTACTTC.

DNA of the CDR3: TGCGCCAGCAGCTTCTTCCGGACTAGCGGGGGGCCTTACAATGAGCAGTTCTTC. Its protein product is CASSFFRTSGGPYNEQFF. The V call is TRBV5-1, the J call TRBJ2-1, with 14 bases fitting TRBD2. With V trimmed by 2 bases and J by 4 bases, 8 bases remained unmatched. Germline V lookup: CDR1 SGHRS, CDR2 YFSETQ. The CDR3 sequence is 18 residues long.

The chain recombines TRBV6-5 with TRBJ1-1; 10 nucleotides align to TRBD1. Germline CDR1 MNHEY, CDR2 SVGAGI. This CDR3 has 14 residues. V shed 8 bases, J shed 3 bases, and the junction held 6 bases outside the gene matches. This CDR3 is CASLTGTGDTEAFF. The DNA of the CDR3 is TGTGCCAGCTTAACCGGGACAGGGGACACTGAAGCTTTCTTT.

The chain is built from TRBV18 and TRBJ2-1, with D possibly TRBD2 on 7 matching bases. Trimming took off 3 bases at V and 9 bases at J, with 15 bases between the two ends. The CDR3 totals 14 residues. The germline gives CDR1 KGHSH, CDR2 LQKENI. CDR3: CASSPSGGAGEQFF. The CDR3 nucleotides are TGTGCCAGCTCACCGAGTGGGGGGGCGGGTGAGCAGTTCTTC.

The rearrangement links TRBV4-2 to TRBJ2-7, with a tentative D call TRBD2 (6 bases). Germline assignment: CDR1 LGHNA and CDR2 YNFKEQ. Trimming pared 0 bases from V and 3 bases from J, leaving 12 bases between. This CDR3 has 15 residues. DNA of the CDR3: TGTGCCAGCAGCCAAGAGGTGGGGGGAAACTACGAGCAGTACTTC. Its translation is CASSQEVGGNYEQYF.

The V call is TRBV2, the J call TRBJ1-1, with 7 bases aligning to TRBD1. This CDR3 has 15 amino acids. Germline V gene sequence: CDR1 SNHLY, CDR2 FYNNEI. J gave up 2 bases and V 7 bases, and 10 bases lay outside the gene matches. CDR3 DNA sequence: TGTGCCAGCAATACACCCGGGACAGCCAACACTGAAGCTTTCTTT. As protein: CASNTPGTANTEAFF.

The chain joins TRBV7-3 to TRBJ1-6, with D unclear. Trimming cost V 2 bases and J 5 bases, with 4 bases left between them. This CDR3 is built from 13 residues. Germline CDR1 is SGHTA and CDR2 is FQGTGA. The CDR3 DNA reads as TGTGCCAGCAGCTTACAGAATAATTCACCCCTCCACTTT. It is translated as CASSLQNNSPLHF. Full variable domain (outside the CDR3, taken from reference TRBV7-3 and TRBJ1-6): GAGVSQTPSNKVTEKGKYVELRCDPISGHTALYWYRQSLGQGPEFLIYFQGTGAADDSGLPNDRFFAVRPEGSVSTLKIQRTERGDSAVYLCASSLQNNSPLHFGNGTRLTVT.

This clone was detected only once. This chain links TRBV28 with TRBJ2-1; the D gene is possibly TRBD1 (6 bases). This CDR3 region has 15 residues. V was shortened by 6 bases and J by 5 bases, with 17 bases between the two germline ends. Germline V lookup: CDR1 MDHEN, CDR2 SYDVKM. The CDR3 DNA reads TGTGCCAGCAGCCCCTCAGGGGTACGAGACAATGAGCAGTTCTTC. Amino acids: CASSPSGVRDNEQFF.

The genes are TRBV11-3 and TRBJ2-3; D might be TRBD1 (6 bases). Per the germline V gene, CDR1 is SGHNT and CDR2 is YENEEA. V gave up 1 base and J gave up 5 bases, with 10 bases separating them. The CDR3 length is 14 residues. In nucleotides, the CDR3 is TGTGCCAGCAGCTTAGGGCAGGGGCTAGATACGCAGTATTTT. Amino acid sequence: CASSLGQGLDTQYF.

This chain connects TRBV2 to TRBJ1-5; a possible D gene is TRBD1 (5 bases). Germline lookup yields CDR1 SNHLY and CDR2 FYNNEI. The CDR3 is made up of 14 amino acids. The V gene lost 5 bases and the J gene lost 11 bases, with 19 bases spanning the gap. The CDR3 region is CASSSDTPVGAQHF. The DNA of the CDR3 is TGTGCCAGCAGTTCGGACACCCCGGTTGGGGCCCAGCATTTT.

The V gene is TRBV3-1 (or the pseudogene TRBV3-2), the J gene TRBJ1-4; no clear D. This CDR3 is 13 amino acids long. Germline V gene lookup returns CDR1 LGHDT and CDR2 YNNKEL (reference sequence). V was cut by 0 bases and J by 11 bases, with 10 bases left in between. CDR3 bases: TGTGCCAGCAGCCAAGAGGTCGCGGATAAACTGTTTTTT. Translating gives CASSQEVADKLFF.

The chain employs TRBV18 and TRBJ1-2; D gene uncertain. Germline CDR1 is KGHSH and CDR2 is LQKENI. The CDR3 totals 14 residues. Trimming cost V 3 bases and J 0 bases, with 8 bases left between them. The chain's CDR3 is CASSPGSSNYGYTF. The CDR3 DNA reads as TGTGCCAGCTCACCGGGCAGCTCTAACTATGGCTACACCTTC.

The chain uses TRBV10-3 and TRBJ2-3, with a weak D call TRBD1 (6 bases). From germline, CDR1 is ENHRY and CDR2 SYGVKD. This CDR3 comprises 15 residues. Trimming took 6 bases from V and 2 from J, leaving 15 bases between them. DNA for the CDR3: TGTGCCATCAGCACCTATGGACAGAACACAGATACGCAGTATTTT. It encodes CAISTYGQNTDTQYF.

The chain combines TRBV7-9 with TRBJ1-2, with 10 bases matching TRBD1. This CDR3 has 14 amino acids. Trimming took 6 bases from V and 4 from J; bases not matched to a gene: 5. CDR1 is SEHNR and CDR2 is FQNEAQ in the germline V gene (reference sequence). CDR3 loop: CASSPGQGIYGYTF. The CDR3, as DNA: TGTGCCAGCAGTCCGGGACAGGGGATCTATGGCTACACCTTC.

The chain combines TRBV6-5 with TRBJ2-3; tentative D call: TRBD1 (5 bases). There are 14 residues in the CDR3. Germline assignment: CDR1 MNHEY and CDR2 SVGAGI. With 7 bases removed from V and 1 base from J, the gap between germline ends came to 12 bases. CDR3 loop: CASTPTTGTDTQYF. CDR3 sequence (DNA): TGTGCCAGCACCCCAACGACAGGCACAGATACGCAGTATTTT.

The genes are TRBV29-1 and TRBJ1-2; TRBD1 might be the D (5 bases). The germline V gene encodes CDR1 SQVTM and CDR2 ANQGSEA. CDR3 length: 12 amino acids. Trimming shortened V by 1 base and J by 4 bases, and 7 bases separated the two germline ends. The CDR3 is CSVEGGGYGYTF. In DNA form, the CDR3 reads TGCAGCGTTGAAGGGGGCGGCTATGGCTACACCTTC.

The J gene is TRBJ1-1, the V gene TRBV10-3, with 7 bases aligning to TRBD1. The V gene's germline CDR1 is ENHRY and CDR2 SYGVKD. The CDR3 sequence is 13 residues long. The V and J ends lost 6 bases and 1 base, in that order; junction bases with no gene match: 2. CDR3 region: CAIRGTENTEAFF. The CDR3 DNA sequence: TGTGCCATCAGGGGGACAGAGAACACTGAAGCTTTCTTT.

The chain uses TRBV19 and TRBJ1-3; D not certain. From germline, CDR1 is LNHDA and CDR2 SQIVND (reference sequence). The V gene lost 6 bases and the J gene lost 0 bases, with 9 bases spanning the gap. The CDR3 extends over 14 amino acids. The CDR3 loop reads CASRISYSGNTIYF. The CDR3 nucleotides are TGTGCCAGTAGGATATCCTACTCTGGAAACACCATATATTTT.

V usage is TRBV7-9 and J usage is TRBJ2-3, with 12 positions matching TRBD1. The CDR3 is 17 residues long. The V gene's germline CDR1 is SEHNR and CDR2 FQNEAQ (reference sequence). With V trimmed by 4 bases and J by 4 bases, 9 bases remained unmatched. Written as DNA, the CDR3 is TGTGCCAGCAGCTCCCCCGGGGGGACAGGGGGCCCAGATACGCAGTATTTT. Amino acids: CASSSPGGTGGPDTQYF.

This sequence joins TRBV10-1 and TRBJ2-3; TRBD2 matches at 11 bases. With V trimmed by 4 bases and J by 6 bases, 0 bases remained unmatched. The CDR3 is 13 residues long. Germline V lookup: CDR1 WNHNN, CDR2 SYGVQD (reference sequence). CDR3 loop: CASSGTSGDTQYF. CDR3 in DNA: TGCGCCAGCAGTGGGACTAGCGGGGATACGCAGTATTTT.

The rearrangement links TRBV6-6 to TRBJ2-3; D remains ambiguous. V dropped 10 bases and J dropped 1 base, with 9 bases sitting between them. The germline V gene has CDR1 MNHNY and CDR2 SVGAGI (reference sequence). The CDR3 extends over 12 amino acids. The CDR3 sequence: CATSSGTDTQYF. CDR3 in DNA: TGTGCCACCTCCTCCGGCACAGATACGCAGTATTTT.

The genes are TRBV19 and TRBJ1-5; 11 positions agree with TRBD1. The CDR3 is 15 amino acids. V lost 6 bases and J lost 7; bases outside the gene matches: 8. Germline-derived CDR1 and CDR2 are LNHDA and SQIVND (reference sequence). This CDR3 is CASRDWTGGGQPQHF. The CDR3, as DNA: TGTGCCAGTAGAGACTGGACAGGGGGCGGGCAGCCCCAGCATTTT.

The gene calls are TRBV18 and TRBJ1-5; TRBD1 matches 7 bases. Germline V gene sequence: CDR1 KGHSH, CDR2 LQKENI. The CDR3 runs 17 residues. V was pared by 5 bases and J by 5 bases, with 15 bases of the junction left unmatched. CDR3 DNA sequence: TGTGCCAGCTCAACCGCTGGCCCAGGGGGTATGTATCAGCCCCAGCATTTT. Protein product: CASSTAGPGGMYQPQHF.

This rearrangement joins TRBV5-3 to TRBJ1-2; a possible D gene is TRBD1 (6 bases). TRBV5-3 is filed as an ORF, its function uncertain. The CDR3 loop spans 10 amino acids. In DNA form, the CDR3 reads TGTGCTCAGAAGGGGACACACTACACCTTC. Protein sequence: CAQKGTHYTF.

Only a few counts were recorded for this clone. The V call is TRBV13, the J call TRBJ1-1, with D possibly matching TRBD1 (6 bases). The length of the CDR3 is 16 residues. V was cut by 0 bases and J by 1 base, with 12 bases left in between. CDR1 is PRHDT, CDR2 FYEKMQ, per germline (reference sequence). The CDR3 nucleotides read TGTGCCAGCAGCTTAGGCCTCGACAGGTGGAACACTGAAGCTTTCTTT. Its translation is CASSLGLDRWNTEAFF.

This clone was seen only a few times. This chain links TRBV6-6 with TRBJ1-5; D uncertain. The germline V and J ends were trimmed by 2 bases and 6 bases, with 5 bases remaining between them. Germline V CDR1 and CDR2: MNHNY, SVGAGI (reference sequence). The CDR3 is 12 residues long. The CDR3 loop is CASSYGSQPQHF. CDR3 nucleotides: TGTGCCAGCAGTTACGGTAGTCAGCCCCAGCATTTT.

CDR3 protein: CATRTGEAFGYTF. The CDR3 coding sequence is TGTGCCACAAGAACGGGAGAGGCCTTTGGCTACACCTTC. V gene TRBV6-5 combines with J gene TRBJ1-2; D is unresolved. The CDR3 is 13 residues long. Germline lookup yields CDR1 MNHEY and CDR2 SVGAGI. V shed 10 bases and J shed 7 bases, with 19 bases lying between them.

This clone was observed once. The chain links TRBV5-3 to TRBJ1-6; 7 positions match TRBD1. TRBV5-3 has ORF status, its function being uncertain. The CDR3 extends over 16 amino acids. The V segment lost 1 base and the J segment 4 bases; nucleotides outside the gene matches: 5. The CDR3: CARSLSGDRYNSPLHF. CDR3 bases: TGTGCCAGAAGCTTGTCGGGGGACAGATATAATTCACCCCTCCACTTT.

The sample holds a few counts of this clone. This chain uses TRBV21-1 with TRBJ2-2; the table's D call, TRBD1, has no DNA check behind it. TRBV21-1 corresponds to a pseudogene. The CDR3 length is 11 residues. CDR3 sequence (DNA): TGTGCCAGCAGCAATAGACAGGAGCTGTTTTTT. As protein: CASSNRQELFF.